The clone carrying this T cell receptor (beta chain) has a handful of counts. The data are from a study of T cells in Graves' hyperthyroidism and ophthalmopathy. What was amplified from RNA transcripts were TCR beta CDR3 regions. HTBI primers were used for first-round RT-PCR of the TCR CDR3. TCRdb re-derived calls from the multiplex PCR reads in MiXCR, one entry per CDR3 protein. This sample has about 560,000 distinct CDR3 sequences; approximately 15% occur once, and the top ten carry 15% to 20%. In germline, CDR1 is SGHRS, CDR2 YFSETQ. The CDR3 length is 16 residues. V lost 5 bases, J lost 0 bases, and 6 bases stayed unmatched.

V is TRBV5-1 and J is TRBJ2-1, with TRBD2 matching over 9 bases. The receptor's source is a woman aged 18-30 years with Graves' hyperthyroidism. The specimen was blood. The CDR3 protein is CASSAGGTLSYNEQFF. Here the CDR3 DNA reads TGCGCCAGCAGTGCGGGGGGGACACTCTCCTACAATGAGCAGTTCTTC.